Each of the 23 T cell receptor beta chains below was sequenced from the same sample in a study of T cell changes during pregnancy in multiple sclerosis. The method was immunoSEQ multiplex PCR; TCRdb's version includes in-frame clones alone and lacks a portion of them. The repertoire has approximately 100,000 clones, roughly 91% of them found once; the top ten carry 3.5% to 4.5%. This sample comprised peripheral blood, obtained in the first trimester of pregnancy. These receptors all come from a female donor with multiple sclerosis, enrolled in a pregnancy study.

J is TRBJ2-7 and V is TRBV11-2; 9 bases agree with TRBD2. The CDR3 loop spans 15 amino acids. J gave up 5 bases and V 6 bases, and 11 bases lay outside the gene matches. CDR1 is SGHAT and CDR2 is FQNNGV in the germline V gene. The CDR3 DNA is TGTGCCAGCAGGACCCCCGGACTAGCGATTCACGAGCAGTACTTC. This gives the protein CASRTPGLAIHEQYF. Looking up the rest from reference TRBV11-2 and TRBJ2-7 gives the full variable domain: EAGVAQSPRYKIIEKRQSVAFWCNPISGHATLYWYQQILGQGPKLLIQFQNNGVVDDSQLPKDRFSAERLKGVDSTLKIQPAKLEDSAVYLCASRTPGLAIHEQYFGPGTRLTVT.

As regards this clone: The identical CDR3 is also encoded by other nucleotide sequences in the sample. This chain connects TRBV15 to TRBJ1-3; no clear D. CDR3 length: 15 residues. The ends were cut back, 0 bases at V and 1 base at J, with 7 bases in the middle. Germline CDR1 and CDR2: LNHNV and YYDKDF (reference sequence). CDR3 amino acids: CATSRDRGSGNTIYF. CDR3 nucleotide sequence: TGTGCCACCAGCAGAGATAGAGGGTCTGGAAACACCATATATTTT.

This rearrangement joins TRBV7-2 to TRBJ2-7, with 11 bases aligning to TRBD2. V was pared by 0 bases and J by 1 base, with 2 bases of the junction left unmatched. This CDR3 comprises 16 residues. Germline V gene data show CDR1 as SGHTA and CDR2 as FQGNSA. The CDR3 spells CASSLAPSGGSYEQYF. CDR3 nucleotide sequence: TGTGCCAGCAGCTTAGCACCTAGCGGGGGGTCCTACGAGCAGTACTTC.

The V gene is TRBV11-1, the J gene TRBJ1-2; a possible D gene is TRBD1 (5 bases). Germline V gene lookup returns CDR1 SGHAT and CDR2 FQDESV (reference sequence). This CDR3 has 13 residues. Trimming took off 4 bases at V and 2 bases at J, with 8 bases between the two ends. CDR3 sequence: CASSSRVNYGYTF. CDR3 DNA: TGTGCCAGCAGCTCCAGGGTAAACTATGGCTACACCTTC. Together with reference TRBV11-1 and TRBJ1-2, the CDR3 gives the full variable domain: EAEVAQSPRYKITEKSQAVAFWCDPISGHATLYWYRQILGQGPELLVQFQDESVVDDSQLPKDRFSAERLKGVDSTLKIQPAELGDSAMYLCASSSRVNYGYTFGSGTRLTVV.

The gene calls are TRBV25-1 and TRBJ2-7, with 10 bases identical to TRBD1. The CDR3 has 13 residues. Trimming at V came to 8 bases and at J to 3 bases, leaving 4 bases not matched to a gene. CDR1 is MGHDK, CDR2 SYGVNS, per germline. The CDR3 coding sequence is TGTGCCAGCGGTGGGACAGGGGACTACGAGCAGTACTTC. This translates into CASGGTGDYEQYF.

This clone was seen a single time. The chain has TRBV5-8 and TRBJ2-5; 11 positions agree with TRBD1. The junction had 6 bases not matched to a gene; V was cut back by 4 bases and J by 4 bases. The CDR3 spans 15 residues. The germline CDR1 and CDR2 sequences are SGHTS and YDEGEE. CDR3 in amino acids: CASSVGQGALETQYF. The CDR3 DNA follows: TGTGCCAGCAGCGTAGGACAGGGGGCCTTAGAGACCCAGTACTTC.

For the CDR3, the DNA is TGTGCCAGTAGTATTGAGCAGGGGGGCACAGATACGCAGTATTTT. Its protein product is CASSIEQGGTDTQYF. The chain is built from TRBV19 and TRBJ2-3, with 7 bases identical to TRBD1. V was pared by 3 bases and J by 1 base, with 4 bases of the junction left unmatched. From germline, CDR1 is LNHDA and CDR2 SQIVND (reference sequence). The CDR3 runs 15 residues.

The J gene is TRBJ2-2, the V gene TRBV7-2, with 14 bases identical to TRBD2. V lost 2 bases and J lost 3; bases outside the gene matches: 8. The CDR3 length is 19 residues. Germline CDR1 SGHTA, CDR2 FQGNSA. CDR3 coding DNA: TGTGCCAGCAGCTTAAGGACTAGCGGGGGGTTAGCCGACACCGGGGAGCTGTTTTTT. Translation gives CASSLRTSGGLADTGELFF.

The chain joins TRBV9 to TRBJ2-5; TRBD2 matches at 8 bases. CDR1 is SGDLS, CDR2 YYNGEE, per germline. J gave up 7 bases and V 4 bases, and 6 bases lay outside the gene matches. The CDR3 loop spans 13 amino acids. In DNA form, the CDR3 reads TGTGCCAGCAGCCCGGGGGGGCCGGGGACCCAGTACTTC. Its translation: CASSPGGPGTQYF.

This CDR3 is CASSLRYNEQFF. CDR3 DNA: TGTGCCAGCAGTCTACGTTACAATGAGCAGTTCTTC. The gene calls are TRBV2 and TRBJ2-1; D unresolved. V lost 5 bases and J 4 bases, leaving 6 bases between the germline ends. Looked up from germline, CDR1 is SNHLY and CDR2 is FYNNEI. The length of the CDR3 is 12 residues.

This clone has only a few counts. The V and J genes are TRBV2 and TRBJ2-3; 13 nucleotides agree with TRBD2. V shed 2 bases, J shed 5 bases, and the junction held 10 bases outside the gene matches. The CDR3 extends over 18 amino acids. Germline V gene data show CDR1 as SNHLY and CDR2 as FYNNEI. The CDR3 nucleotides read TGTGCCAGCAGTGAATCTCCCACTAGCGGGGGGGCCGTAGATACGCAGTATTTT. Its protein product is CASSESPTSGGAVDTQYF.

This sequence joins TRBV7-8 and TRBJ2-3, with D maybe TRBD1 (6 bases). V shed 5 bases and J shed 0 bases, with 15 bases lying between them. Germline CDR1 and CDR2: SGHVS and FQNEAQ. CDR3 length: 16 amino acids. The chain's CDR3 is CASSPRRGISTDTQYF. The CDR3 nucleotides are TGTGCCAGCAGCCCACGAAGGGGGATCAGCACAGATACGCAGTATTTT.

J is TRBJ2-5 and V is TRBV9; TRBD1 is a possible D gene (5 bases). The CDR3 consists of 20 residues. Germline-derived CDR1 and CDR2 are SGDLS and YYNGEE. V was cut by 0 bases and J by 4 bases, with 28 bases left in between. CDR3 bases: TGTGCCAGCAGCGTAGTATTCAGGGATCTGGGATTTGTTGACCGAGAGACCCAGTACTTC. It translates to CASSVVFRDLGFVDRETQYF.

The rearrangement uses TRBV7-2 and TRBJ2-1, with TRBD2 matching 11 bases. Looked up from germline, CDR1 is SGHTA and CDR2 is FQGNSA. V gave up 5 bases and J gave up 4 bases; unmatched junction bases: 7. The CDR3 sequence is 16 residues long. CDR3 bases: TGTGCCAGCAGCCCATTAGCGGGGGGGTTTTACAATGAGCAGTTCTTC. Protein sequence: CASSPLAGGFYNEQFF.

The chain has TRBV2 and TRBJ2-1; 14 bases are a match to TRBD2. The J segment lost 7 bases and the V segment lost 4 bases, leaving 6 bases of the junction unmatched. CDR1 and CDR2 from the germline V gene are SNHLY and FYNNEI. There are 16 residues in the CDR3. CDR3 amino acids: CASSGGTSGGINEQFF. The CDR3 DNA reads as TGTGCCAGCAGTGGGGGGACTAGCGGGGGAATTAATGAGCAGTTCTTC.

This clone was found a few times. The chain carries TRBV9 and TRBJ1-1; tentative D call: TRBD1 (6 bases). Germline assignment: CDR1 SGDLS and CDR2 YYNGEE. This CDR3 has 14 residues. V was clipped by 5 bases and J by 1 base, with 12 bases between them. The CDR3 DNA reads as TGTGCCAGCAGTGCGGGGGCGGAGAACACTGAAGCTTTCTTT. As protein: CASSAGAENTEAFF.

The chain has TRBV2 and TRBJ2-1; the D gene is possibly TRBD2 (5 bases). This CDR3 has 16 amino acids. Germline lookup yields CDR1 SNHLY and CDR2 FYNNEI. The V and J ends lost 8 bases and 1 base respectively, with 18 bases between them. CDR3 sequence (DNA): TGTGCCAGCTCCCCAACCCGGGGTGAGTCCTACAATGAGCAGTTCTTC. Protein: CASSPTRGESYNEQFF.

The CDR3 DNA reads TGTGCCAGCATGGACAGCCAGATGTACTATGGCTACACCTTC. It yields the protein CASMDSQMYYGYTF. J is TRBJ1-2 and V is TRBV2; perhaps TRBD1 as D (6 bases). Trimming removed 7 bases from V and 3 bases from J, with 15 bases in between. This CDR3 is built from 14 residues. Per germline, CDR1 SNHLY and CDR2 FYNNEI.

The chain has TRBV5-1 and TRBJ1-4, with 9 nucleotides matching TRBD1. The CDR3 totals 14 residues. Germline CDR1 reads SGHRS; CDR2 reads YFSETQ. The J segment lost 6 bases and the V segment lost 3 bases, leaving 3 bases of the junction unmatched. The DNA of the CDR3 is TGCGCCAGCAGCTCGGGACAGGGACATGAAAAACTGTTTTTT. Translation: CASSSGQGHEKLFF.

The rearrangement links TRBV5-4 to TRBJ1-2; D is unresolved. Germline loops: CDR1 SGHNT, CDR2 YYREEE (reference sequence). V lost 3 bases and J 3 bases, leaving 12 bases between the germline ends. The CDR3 is 14 residues long. The CDR3 bases are TGTGCCAGCAGCTCGGCGGGAACTTACTATGGCTACACCTTC. It translates to CASSSAGTYYGYTF.

The chain joins TRBV19 to TRBJ1-3; D possibly corresponds to TRBD1 (5 bases). CDR1 is LNHDA and CDR2 is SQIVND in the germline V gene (reference sequence). The V and J ends lost 4 bases and 4 bases respectively, with 14 bases between them. The length of the CDR3 is 15 residues. The CDR3 loop is CASSTPTDYGNTIYF. The DNA of the CDR3 is TGTGCCAGTAGTACCCCGACAGATTACGGAAACACCATATATTTT.

V gene TRBV18 combines with J gene TRBJ2-7; no definite D call. The CDR3 extends over 13 amino acids. Germline V lookup: CDR1 KGHSH, CDR2 LQKENI. V shed 5 bases and J shed 3 bases, with 11 bases lying between them. The CDR3 nucleotides are TGTGCCAGCTCAACCGACAAACACTACGAGCAGTACTTC. It codes for CASSTDKHYEQYF.

The rearrangement uses TRBV18 and TRBJ2-3; the D gene is possibly TRBD1 (6 bases). V shed 5 bases and J shed 1 base, with 10 bases lying between them. Per the germline V gene, CDR1 is KGHSH and CDR2 is LQKENI. This CDR3 region has 14 residues. The CDR3 region is CASSARTGTDTQYF. The CDR3 DNA follows: TGTGCCAGCTCAGCGAGGACAGGCACAGATACGCAGTATTTT.